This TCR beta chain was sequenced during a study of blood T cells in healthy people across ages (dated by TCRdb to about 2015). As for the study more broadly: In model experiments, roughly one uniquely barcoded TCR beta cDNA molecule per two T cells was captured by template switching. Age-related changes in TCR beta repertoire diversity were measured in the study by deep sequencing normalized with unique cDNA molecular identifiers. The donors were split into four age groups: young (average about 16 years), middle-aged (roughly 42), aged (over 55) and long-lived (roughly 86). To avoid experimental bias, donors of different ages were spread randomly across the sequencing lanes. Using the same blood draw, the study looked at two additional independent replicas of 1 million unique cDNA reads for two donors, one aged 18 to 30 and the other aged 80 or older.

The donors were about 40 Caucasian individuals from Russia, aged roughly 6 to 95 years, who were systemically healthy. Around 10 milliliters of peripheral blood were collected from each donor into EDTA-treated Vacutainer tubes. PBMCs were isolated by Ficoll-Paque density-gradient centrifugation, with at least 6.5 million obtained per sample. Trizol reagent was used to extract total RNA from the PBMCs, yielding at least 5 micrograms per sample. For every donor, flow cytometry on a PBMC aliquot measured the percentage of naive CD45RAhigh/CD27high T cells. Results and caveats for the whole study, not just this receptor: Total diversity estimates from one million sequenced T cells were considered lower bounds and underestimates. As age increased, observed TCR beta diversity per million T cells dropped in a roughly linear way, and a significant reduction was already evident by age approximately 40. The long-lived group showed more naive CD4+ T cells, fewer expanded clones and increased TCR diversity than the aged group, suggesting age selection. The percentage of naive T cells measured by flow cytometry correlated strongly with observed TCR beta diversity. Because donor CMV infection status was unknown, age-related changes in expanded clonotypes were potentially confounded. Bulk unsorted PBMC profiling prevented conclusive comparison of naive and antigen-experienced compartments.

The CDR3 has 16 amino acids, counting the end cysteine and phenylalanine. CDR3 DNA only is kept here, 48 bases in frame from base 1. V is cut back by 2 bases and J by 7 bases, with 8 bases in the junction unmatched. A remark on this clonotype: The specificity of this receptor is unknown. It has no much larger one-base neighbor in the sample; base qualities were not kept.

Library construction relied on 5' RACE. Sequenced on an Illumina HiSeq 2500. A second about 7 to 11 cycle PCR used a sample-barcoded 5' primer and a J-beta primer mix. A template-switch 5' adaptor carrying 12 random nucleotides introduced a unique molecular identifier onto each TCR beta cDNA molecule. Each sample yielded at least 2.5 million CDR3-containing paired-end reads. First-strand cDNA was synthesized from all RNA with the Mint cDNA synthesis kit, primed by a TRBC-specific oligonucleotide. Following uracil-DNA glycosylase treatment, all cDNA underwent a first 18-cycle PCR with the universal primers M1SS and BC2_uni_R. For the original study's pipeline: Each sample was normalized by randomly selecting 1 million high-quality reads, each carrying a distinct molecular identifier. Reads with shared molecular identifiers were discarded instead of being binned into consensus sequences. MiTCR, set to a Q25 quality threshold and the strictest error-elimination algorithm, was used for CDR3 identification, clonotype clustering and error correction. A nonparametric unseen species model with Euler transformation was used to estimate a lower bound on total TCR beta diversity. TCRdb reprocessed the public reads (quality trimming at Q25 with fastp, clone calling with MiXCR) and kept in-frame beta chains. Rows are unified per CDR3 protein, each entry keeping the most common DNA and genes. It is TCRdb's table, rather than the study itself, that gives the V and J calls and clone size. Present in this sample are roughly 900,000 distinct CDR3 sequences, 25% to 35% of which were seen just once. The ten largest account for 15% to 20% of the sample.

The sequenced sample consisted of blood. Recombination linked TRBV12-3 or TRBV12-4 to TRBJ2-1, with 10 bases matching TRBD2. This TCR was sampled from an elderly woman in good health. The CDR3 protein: CASSLIPAGGGNEQFF. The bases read TGTGCCAGCAGTTTAATCCCAGCGGGAGGGGGGAATGAGCAGTTCTTC.